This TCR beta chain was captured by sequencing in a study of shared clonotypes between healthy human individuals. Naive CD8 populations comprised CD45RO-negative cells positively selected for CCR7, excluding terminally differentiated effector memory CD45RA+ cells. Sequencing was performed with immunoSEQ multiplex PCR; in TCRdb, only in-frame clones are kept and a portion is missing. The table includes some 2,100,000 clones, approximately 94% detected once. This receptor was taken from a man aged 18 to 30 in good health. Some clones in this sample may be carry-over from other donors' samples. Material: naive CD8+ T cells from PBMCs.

CDR3 amino acids: CASTLAESSGNTIYF. CDR3 DNA: TGTGCCAGCACCCTAGCAGAGAGCTCTGGAAACACCATATATTTT. The chain recombines TRBV6-1 with TRBJ1-3; D not resolved. V was trimmed by 7 bases and J by 0 bases, leaving 13 bases between them. This CDR3 is 15 amino acids long. Germline V gene sequence: CDR1 MNHNS, CDR2 SASEGT.